This TCR beta chain was sequenced for a study of blood T cells in healthy people across ages. This clonotype was detected many times. For the second PCR, which ran for about 6 to 12 cycles, a sample-barcoded 5' primer and a J-beta primer mix were used. TCRdb processed the 5' RACE reads anew with MiXCR; each CDR3 protein has one entry. The sample consists of about 380,000 distinct CDR3 sequences, over 45% of them appearing once. Healthy Caucasians from Russia aged roughly 6 to 95 served as donors. Donors gave around 10 milliliters of peripheral blood apiece. Total RNA extraction produced at least 5.5 micrograms (per sample) for the study. The source material was blood. The TCR sequence derives from a man in his sixties in good health.

As DNA, the CDR3 is TGTGCCAGCAGCTTATTCAGGGGCAGGGGGTACTACGAGCAGTACTTC. Its protein is CASSLFRGRGYYEQYF. The chain is built from TRBV7-9 and TRBJ2-7; 7 positions agree with TRBD1. Germline values: CDR1 SEHNR, CDR2 FQNEAQ (reference sequence). The CDR3 has 16 residues. The V gene end was trimmed by 2 bases and the J gene end by 3 bases; junction bases not matched to a gene: 10.